Listed below are T cell receptor beta chains from one sample, sequenced in a study of blood T cell repertoires in COVID-19. TCRdb keeps only in-frame clones here, not all; method: immunoSEQ multiplex PCR. This sample has over 150,000 clones, with about 88% found just once. The sequencing input was peripheral blood. Receptor source: a man aged 40-50 years with active or convalescent COVID-19. CDR3s include the opening cysteine and the closing phenylalanine or tryptophan. D genes are given only for firm matches. A row's size may be missing; if present it is once, few, many or a size class.

clone size | J gene | D gene | V gene | CDR3 protein | CDR3 DNA
. | TRBJ1-2 | TRBD1 | TRBV7-8 | CASSLAGQHYGYTF | TGTGCCAGCAGCTTAGCGGGACAGCACTATGGCTACACCTTC
once | TRBJ1-6 | . | TRBV19 | CASSIFSDSPLHF | TGTGCCAGTAGTATATTTAGTGATTCACCCCTCCACTTT
. | TRBJ2-5 | TRBD1 | TRBV19 | CASSGQGATQETQYF | TGTGCCAGTAGTGGGCAGGGGGCAACGCAAGAGACCCAGTACTTC
. | TRBJ1-2 | . | TRBV29-1 | CSVKSYGYTF | TGCAGCGTAAAATCGTATGGCTACACCTTC
few | TRBJ1-2 | . | TRBV30 | CAWTTQQELGGYTF | TGTGCCTGGACTACCCAACAGGAGTTGGGAGGCTACACCTTC
once | TRBJ1-6 | TRBD1 | TRBV5-1 | CASSSGQTNSPLHF | TGCGCCAGCAGCTCGGGACAGACTAATTCACCCCTCCACTTT
. | TRBJ2-5 | . | TRBV3-1/TRBV3-2 | CASSQMRQIQETQYF | TGTGCCAGCAGCCAAATGAGGCAGATCCAAGAGACCCAGTACTTC
. | TRBJ1-5 | . | TRBV25-1 | CASSEMQGDNQPQHF | TGTGCCAGCAGTGAAATGCAGGGCGACAATCAGCCCCAGCATTTT
. | TRBJ1-5 | . | TRBV7-8 | CASSLGRQILNQPQHF | TGTGCCAGCAGCTTAGGGAGACAGATACTCAATCAGCCCCAGCATTTT
. | TRBJ1-5 | TRBD1 | TRBV19 | CASSTRGQGYQPQHF | TGTGCCAGTAGTACACGGGGACAGGGGTATCAGCCCCAGCATTTT
. | TRBJ1-1 | TRBD1 | TRBV30 | CAWSVNRLNRGDTEAFF | TGTGCCTGGAGTGTAAATAGGCTAAACAGGGGAGACACTGAAGCTTTCTTT
. | TRBJ1-1 | TRBD1 | TRBV4-1 | CASSHLSTGDRTEAFF | TGCGCCAGCAGCCACCTATCGACAGGGGATAGGACTGAAGCTTTCTTT
. | TRBJ1-5 | TRBD1 | TRBV19 | CASSIGTGEQPQHF | TGTGCCAGTAGTATAGGGACAGGGGAACAGCCCCAGCATTTT
. | TRBJ2-3 | . | TRBV10-2 | CASSVAYSTDTQYF | TGCGCCAGCAGTGTAGCCTACAGCACAGATACGCAGTATTTT